These 6 T cell receptor beta chains came from one sample sequenced in a study of spatial heterogeneity in lung cancer. MiXCR, run by TCRdb on the 5' RACE reads, gives a single entry per CDR3 protein. The sample lists around 2,900 distinct CDR3 sequences, roughly 7% occurring once. The time point: sample taken at primary tumor resection. The source material was normal lung tissue next to the tumor, sampled at surgery. Receptor source: a male donor with early-stage non-small cell lung cancer.

This clonotype is labeled large. V and J are TRBV7-9 and TRBJ2-7; TRBD2 is a possible D gene (6 bases). The CDR3 runs 12 residues. Germline CDR1 reads SEHNR; CDR2 reads FQNEAQ (reference sequence). V lost 5 bases and J 6 bases, leaving 11 bases between the germline ends. In DNA form, the CDR3 reads TGTGCCAGCAGCCCCCTCGGGGGCGAGCAGTACTTC. Translated: CASSPLGGEQYF.

This clonotype is labeled medium-sized. V gene TRBV29-1 combines with J gene TRBJ2-4; D is uncertain. CDR1 and CDR2 (germline): SQVTM, ANQGSEA. The CDR3 is made up of 14 amino acids. V was pared by 0 bases and J by 2 bases, with 8 bases between. CDR3 nucleotide sequence: TGCAGCGTTGAAGATTTTGGGACCAAAAACATTCAGTACTTC. It translates to CSVEDFGTKNIQYF.

This clonotype was detected many times. V and J are TRBV20-1 and TRBJ1-1; no reliable D call. V shed 1 base and J shed 5 bases, with 20 bases lying between them. Germline CDR1 DFQATT, CDR2 SNEGSKA (reference sequence). The CDR3 extends over 16 amino acids. The CDR3 loop reads CSARGLPRTLGTEAFF. Written as DNA, the CDR3 is TGCAGTGCTAGAGGCCTTCCTAGAACCCTGGGGACTGAAGCTTTCTTT.

In this sample, this clonotype is medium-sized (0.01 to 0.1%). The genes are TRBV5-5 and TRBJ2-1, with unresolved D. Germline CDR1 SGHKS, CDR2 YYEKEE (reference sequence). Trimming took off 4 bases at V and 8 bases at J, with 10 bases between the two ends. The CDR3 has 12 amino acids. The CDR3 nucleotides read TGTGCCAGCAGCCTTTTTGTGGATGAGCAGTTCTTC. This sequence encodes CASSLFVDEQFF.

V and J are TRBV12-3 or TRBV12-4 and TRBJ2-7; D not resolved. The CDR3 contains 15 residues. V was trimmed by 7 bases and J by 4 bases, leaving 20 bases between them. The CDR3: CASTFNRPRPYEQYF. The CDR3 region has the DNA TGTGCCAGCACTTTTAACCGCCCCAGGCCTTACGAGCAGTACTTC.

By proportion, this clonotype is medium-sized. The chain recombines TRBV5-4 with TRBJ2-3; 10 bases are shared with TRBD2. CDR1 and CDR2 from the germline V gene are SGHNT and YYREEE (reference sequence). This CDR3 has 14 amino acids. The junction had 2 bases not matched to a gene; V was cut back by 1 base and J by 6 bases. The CDR3 region is CASSLTSGMDTQYF. The CDR3 region has the DNA TGTGCCAGCAGCTTGACTAGCGGGATGGATACGCAGTATTTT. Full variable domain (remainder filled in from reference TRBV5-4 and TRBJ2-3): ETGVTQSPTHLIKTRGQQVTLRCSSQSGHNTVSWYQQALGQGPQFIFQYYREEENGRGNFPPRFSGLQFPNYSSELNVNALELDDSALYLCASSLTSGMDTQYFGPGTRLTVL.